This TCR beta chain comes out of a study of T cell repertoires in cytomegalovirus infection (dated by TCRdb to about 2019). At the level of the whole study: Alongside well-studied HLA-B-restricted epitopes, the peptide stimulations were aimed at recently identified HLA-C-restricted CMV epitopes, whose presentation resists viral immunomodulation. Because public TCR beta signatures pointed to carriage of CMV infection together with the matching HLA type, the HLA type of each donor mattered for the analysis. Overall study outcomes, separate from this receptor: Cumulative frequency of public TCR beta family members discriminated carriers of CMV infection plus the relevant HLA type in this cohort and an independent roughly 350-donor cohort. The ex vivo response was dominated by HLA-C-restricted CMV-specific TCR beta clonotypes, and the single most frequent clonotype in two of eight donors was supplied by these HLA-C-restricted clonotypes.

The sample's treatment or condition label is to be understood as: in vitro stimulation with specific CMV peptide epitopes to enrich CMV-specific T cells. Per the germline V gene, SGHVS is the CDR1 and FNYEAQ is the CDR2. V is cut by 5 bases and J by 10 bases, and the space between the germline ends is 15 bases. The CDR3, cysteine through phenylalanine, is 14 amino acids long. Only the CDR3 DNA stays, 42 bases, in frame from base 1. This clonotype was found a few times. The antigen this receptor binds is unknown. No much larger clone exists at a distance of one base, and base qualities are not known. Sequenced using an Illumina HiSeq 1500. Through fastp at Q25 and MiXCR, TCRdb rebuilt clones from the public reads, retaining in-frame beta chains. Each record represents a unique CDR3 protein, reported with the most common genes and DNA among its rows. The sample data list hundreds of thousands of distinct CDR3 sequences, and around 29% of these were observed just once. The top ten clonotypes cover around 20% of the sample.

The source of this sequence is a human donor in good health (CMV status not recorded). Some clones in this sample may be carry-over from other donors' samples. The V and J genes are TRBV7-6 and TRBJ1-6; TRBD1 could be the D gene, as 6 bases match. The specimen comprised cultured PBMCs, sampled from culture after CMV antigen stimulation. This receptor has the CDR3 CASSATGRGSPLHF. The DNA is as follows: TGTGCCAGCAGCGCAACGGGGAGGGGGTCACCCCTCCACTTT.